The 14 T cell receptor beta chains presented below share a single source sample, sequenced in a study of graft-versus-host responses after intestinal transplantation. The assay was immunoSEQ multiplex PCR, and TCRdb's table has in-frame clones only and misses some. The sample shows approximately 100,000 clones, more than 75% of them seen only once. What these receptors recognize is not known. This specimen consisted of unstimulated CD4+ T cells sorted from spleen or lymph node cells, obtained before intestinal transplant. Every receptor here comes from a human donor who received an intestinal transplant.

This clone has only one observation. V is TRBV5-6 and J is TRBJ1-1; 7 bases line up with TRBD1. The CDR3 is made up of 14 amino acids. V was pared by 2 bases and J by 6 bases, with 7 bases of the junction left unmatched. From germline, CDR1 is SGHDT and CDR2 YYEEEE. CDR3 coding DNA: TGTGCCAGCAGCTTAGGACAGGTTGTCTCTGAAGCTTTCTTT. Protein product: CASSLGQVVSEAFF.

The J gene is TRBJ1-2, the V gene TRBV19; 7 bases agree with TRBD1. Germline V gives CDR1 LNHDA, CDR2 SQIVND (reference sequence). The CDR3 consists of 17 residues. V was clipped by 7 bases and J by 5 bases; unmatched bases: 19. CDR3: CASIHYWDSQTSYGYTF. In DNA form, the CDR3 reads TGTGCCAGTATACATTATTGGGACAGCCAGACCTCTTATGGCTACACCTTC.

This chain uses TRBV5-1 with TRBJ2-5, with TRBD2 matching over 9 bases. The V gene end was trimmed by 2 bases and the J gene end by 3 bases; junction bases not matched to a gene: 2. CDR1 is SGHRS, CDR2 YFSETQ, per germline. The CDR3 runs to 14 residues. The DNA for the CDR3 is TGCGCCAGCAGCTTTAGCGGGGGAGAAGAGACCCAGTACTTC. Protein sequence: CASSFSGGEETQYF. Based on the CDR3 plus reference TRBV5-1 and TRBJ2-5, the full variable domain is KAGVTQTPRYLIKTRGQQVTLSCSPISGHRSVSWYQQTPGQGLQFLFEYFSETQRNKGNFPGRFSGRQFSNSRSEMNVSTLELGDSALYLCASSFSGGEETQYFGPGTRLLVL.

The chain has TRBV6-1 and TRBJ1-6, with 8 bases aligning to TRBD1. Germline CDR1 reads MNHNS; CDR2 reads SASEGT. V trimming: 9 bases; J trimming: 9 bases; junction bases outside the gene matches: 10. This CDR3 region has 14 residues. CDR3 protein: CASHDRGKGSPLHF. The CDR3 coding sequence is TGTGCCAGTCACGACAGGGGAAAAGGTTCACCCCTCCACTTT.

This sequence joins TRBV5-1 and TRBJ2-7, with 7 positions matching TRBD1. CDR1 SGHRS and CDR2 YFSETQ come from the germline V gene. The CDR3 extends over 15 amino acids. With 5 bases clipped from V and 4 bases from J, the junction kept 12 bases outside the gene matches. CDR3 amino acids: CASSSMTGILYEQYF. CDR3 DNA sequence: TGCGCCAGCAGTTCAATGACAGGGATCCTTTACGAGCAGTACTTC.

A single count supports this clone. The rearrangement joins TRBV9 to TRBJ1-4; D perhaps matches TRBD1 (5 bases). Trimming removed 2 bases from V and 12 bases from J, with 11 bases in between. CDR1 and CDR2 (germline): SGDLS, YYNGEE. CDR3 length: 12 amino acids. CDR3 bases: TGTGCCAGCAGCGTCGACAGAGGGCAACTGTTTTTT. Translation: CASSVDRGQLFF.

The sample holds many counts of this clone. V usage is TRBV5-6 and J usage is TRBJ2-7; D is undetermined. Germline V gene data show CDR1 as SGHDT and CDR2 as YYEEEE. Trimming removed 3 bases from V and 2 bases from J, with 9 bases in between. The CDR3 extends over 13 amino acids. The CDR3 nucleotides read TGTGCCAGCAGCTCCGGTCCAACCTACGAGCAGTACTTC. Its protein is CASSSGPTYEQYF.

J is TRBJ2-2 and V is TRBV6-6, with no clear D. CDR1 MNHNY and CDR2 SVGAGI come from the germline V gene (reference sequence). The CDR3 sequence is 13 residues long. The V and J ends lost 4 bases and 5 bases respectively, with 8 bases between them. The CDR3 loop is CASSLLWTGELFF. The CDR3 DNA is TGTGCCAGCAGTTTATTATGGACCGGGGAGCTGTTTTTT.

This sequence joins TRBV6-5 and TRBJ1-5; 9 bases line up with TRBD1. Germline V CDR1 and CDR2: MNHEY, SVGAGI. The CDR3 contains 14 residues. Trimming at V came to 3 bases and at J to 5 bases, leaving 2 bases not matched to a gene. CDR3: CASSYRTGDQPQHF. As DNA, the CDR3 is TGTGCCAGCAGTTATCGGACAGGGGATCAGCCCCAGCATTTT.

The chain recombines TRBV19 with TRBJ2-7; tentatively, D is TRBD1 or TRBD2 (5 bases each). From germline, CDR1 is LNHDA and CDR2 SQIVND (reference sequence). Trimming shortened V by 2 bases and J by 6 bases, and 23 bases separated the two germline ends. The length of the CDR3 is 17 residues. The CDR3 bases are TGTGCCAGTAGTATATTGGGGGAAGGGGCACAACGTGGCGAGCAGTACTTC. Its translation is CASSILGEGAQRGEQYF.

This clone appeared a single time. This chain uses TRBV23-1 with TRBJ2-3; D perhaps matches TRBD2 (6 bases). TRBV23-1 is an open reading frame whose function is uncertain. The CDR3 consists of 15 residues. V lost 3 bases, J lost 2 bases, and 12 bases lay in between. CDR3 sequence (DNA): TGCGCCAGCAGTCATGAAGCGGGCTTCACAGATACGCAGTATTTT. Translation gives CASSHEAGFTDTQYF.

V gene TRBV6-5 combines with J gene TRBJ1-2; D gene uncertain. Deletions cut 3 bases from V and 1 base from J, with 6 bases between. Germline CDR1 is MNHEY and CDR2 is SVGAGI. This CDR3 region has 13 residues. In nucleotides, the CDR3 is TGTGCCAGCAGTTATGGGTTTAACTATGGCTACACCTTC. This codes for CASSYGFNYGYTF.

This clone occurred a few times. V and J are TRBV11-3 and TRBJ2-7; 7 nucleotides line up with TRBD1. With V trimmed by 3 bases and J by 0 bases, 8 bases remained unmatched. CDR1 and CDR2 (germline): SGHNT, YENEEA. CDR3 size: 16 residues. CDR3 nucleotide sequence: TGTGCCAGCAGCTTTCAGACAGGGCTACCCTCCTACGAGCAGTACTTC. Its translation: CASSFQTGLPSYEQYF.

The chain recombines TRBV11-1 with TRBJ2-7; the match to TRBD2 covers 8 bases. V shed 0 bases and J 4 bases; nucleotides not matched to a gene: 8. This CDR3 is 16 amino acids long. Germline V lookup: CDR1 SGHAT, CDR2 FQDESV (reference sequence). The CDR3 nucleotides are TGTGCCAGCAGCTTAGCGGCTGCGGGGGGCCATTACGAGCAGTACTTC. This encodes CASSLAAAGGHYEQYF.